The 21 T cell receptor beta chains listed next were all sequenced from one sample in a study of Ad26.COV2.S vaccination and SARS-CoV-2 variants. The data were produced by immunoSEQ multiplex PCR, yet TCRdb's version contains in-frame clones alone and is incomplete. The repertoire consists of 350,000 to 450,000 clones, with 90% to 95% occurring once and the leading ten covering 3.5% to 4.5%. Sample: peripheral blood, taken after recovery from COVID-19. These receptors were taken from a human donor who had recovered from COVID-19.

The chain links TRBV5-4 to TRBJ1-5, with 7 bases fitting TRBD1. The V gene's germline CDR1 is SGHNT and CDR2 YYREEE (reference sequence). V lost 5 bases and J lost 4; bases outside the gene matches: 6. This CDR3 has 14 residues. CDR3 region: CASSEQGPNQPQHF. The CDR3 bases are TGTGCCAGCAGTGAACAGGGGCCTAATCAGCCCCAGCATTTT.

A note on this clone: The same CDR3 arises from other DNA sequences in this sample as well. The chain recombines TRBV19 with TRBJ1-1; a weak D match, TRBD1 (6 bases). The CDR3 runs 14 residues. Trimming removed 1 base at V and 1 base at J, with 7 bases between. Germline V gene lookup returns CDR1 LNHDA and CDR2 SQIVND (reference sequence). The CDR3 region is CASSIGGANTEAFF. CDR3 DNA: TGTGCCAGTAGTATAGGGGGGGCGAACACTGAAGCTTTCTTT.

The V and J genes are TRBV10-3 and TRBJ1-1; tentatively, D is TRBD1 (6 bases). The CDR3 length is 16 residues. The ends were cut back, 3 bases at V and 10 bases at J, with 24 bases in the middle. Germline V gives CDR1 ENHRY, CDR2 SYGVKD. The CDR3 loop reads CAISEWGGVMESVAFF. Written as DNA, the CDR3 is TGTGCCATCAGTGAATGGGGGGGCGTTATGGAGAGTGTAGCTTTCTTT.

About this clone itself: One end of the junction fails to match germline, which may point to a read error. This chain connects TRBV7-7 to TRBJ2-2, with a possible D match to TRBD1 (5 bases). Germline V gene data show CDR1 as SSHAT and CDR2 as FNYEAQ (reference sequence). This CDR3 is 16 amino acids long. CDR3 coding DNA: TGTGCTAGCAGCTTATTGGACACTTCGAACACCGGGGAGCTGTTTTTT. It encodes CASSLLDTSNTGELFF.

Only one count was recorded for this clone. The V gene is TRBV7-9, the J gene TRBJ1-2, with 7 bases that match TRBD1. The CDR3 runs 14 residues. The germline V gene encodes CDR1 SEHNR and CDR2 FQNEAQ (reference sequence). With 5 bases clipped from V and 2 bases from J, the junction kept 5 bases outside the gene matches. CDR3 amino acids: CASSGLGQNYGYTF. CDR3 in DNA: TGTGCCAGCAGCGGCCTGGGACAGAACTATGGCTACACCTTC. Filled out from reference TRBV7-9 and TRBJ1-2, the complete variable domain reads DTGVSQNPRHKITKRGQNVTFRCDPISEHNRLYWYRQTLGQGPEFLTYFQNEAQLEKSRLLSDRFSAERPKGSFSTLEIQRTEQGDSAMYLCASSGLGQNYGYTFGSGTRLTVV.

Details on this clone: The same CDR3 is also encoded by other DNA sequences in this sample. V is TRBV6-5 and J is TRBJ2-5; D uncertain. The CDR3 covers 13 residues. The V end was cut by 5 bases, the J end by 5 bases, with 12 bases between. Germline loops: CDR1 MNHEY, CDR2 SVGAGI. Here the CDR3 reads CASSSPGRETQYF. In DNA form, the CDR3 reads TGTGCCAGCAGTAGCCCCGGACGGGAGACCCAGTACTTC.

The V gene is TRBV19, the J gene TRBJ2-7; TRBD2 aligns across 8 bases. Per germline, CDR1 LNHDA and CDR2 SQIVND (reference sequence). This CDR3 is built from 13 residues. Unmatched junction bases numbered 6, after V lost 5 bases and J lost 6 bases. CDR3 nucleotide sequence: TGTGCCAGTAGTTATCGGGGGGGCGGCGAGCAGTACTTC. This codes for CASSYRGGGEQYF.

This rearrangement joins TRBV6-6 to TRBJ1-1, with D possibly matching TRBD1 (5 bases). The CDR3 length is 14 residues. Germline CDR1 MNHNY, CDR2 SVGAGI (reference sequence). Trimming cost V 10 bases and J 0 bases, with 15 bases left between them. The CDR3, as DNA: TGTGCCATCACCGGGGCAGGGTTGAACACTGAAGCTTTCTTT. Encoded protein: CAITGAGLNTEAFF.

This clone was picked up one time. The chain carries TRBV28 and TRBJ1-2, with 7 bases fitting TRBD1. With V trimmed by 4 bases and J by 2 bases, 10 bases remained unmatched. Germline CDR1 reads MDHEN; CDR2 reads SYDVKM. The CDR3 has 16 residues. The CDR3, as DNA: TGTGCCAGCAGTTGGAGGGGGCGCCTCTTAAACTATGGCTACACCTTC. Translation: CASSWRGRLLNYGYTF.

The V call is TRBV19, the J call TRBJ2-7; a possible D gene is TRBD2 (5 bases). The CDR3 loop spans 13 amino acids. V lost 3 bases and J lost 3, with 9 bases in between. Germline CDR1 reads LNHDA; CDR2 reads SQIVND (reference sequence). DNA of the CDR3: TGTGCCAGTAGTATCGGGGTAGGCTACGAGCAGTACTTC. Encoded protein: CASSIGVGYEQYF.

This chain joins TRBV2 and TRBJ1-6; 7 bases are a match to TRBD1. Germline trimming cut 6 bases from V and 6 bases from J; bases unmatched to any gene: 5. The germline CDR1 and CDR2 sequences are SNHLY and FYNNEI. This CDR3 contains 14 residues. The CDR3 here is CASRPGQSNSPLHF. Here the CDR3 DNA reads TGTGCCAGCAGACCGGGACAGTCTAATTCACCCCTCCACTTT.

The chain carries TRBV4-1 and TRBJ1-1, with 11 bases lining up with TRBD1. V shed 3 bases and J 5 bases; nucleotides not matched to a gene: 5. This CDR3 is built from 15 residues. Per germline, CDR1 MGHRA and CDR2 YSYEKL. The CDR3 nucleotides read TGCGCCAGCAGCCAGGGACAGGGGGTATGGACTGAAGCTTTCTTT. Translation gives CASSQGQGVWTEAFF.

The V gene is TRBV20-1, the J gene TRBJ2-7, with 9 bases fitting TRBD1. Germline values: CDR1 DFQATT, CDR2 SNEGSKA (reference sequence). Trimming at V came to 3 bases and at J to 6 bases, leaving 3 bases not matched to a gene. The length of the CDR3 is 12 residues. CDR3 sequence: CSASNRGLEQYF. Here the CDR3 DNA reads TGCAGTGCTAGTAACAGGGGGCTCGAGCAGTACTTC.

The genes are TRBV2 and TRBJ2-5; no clear D gene. Trimming stripped 6 bases from V and 3 bases from J, with 8 bases between. The V gene's germline CDR1 is SNHLY and CDR2 FYNNEI. CDR3 length equals 12 residues. The CDR3 nucleotides read TGTGCCAGCAGCCCCGAGGAAGAGACCCAGTACTTC. Translated, it gives CASSPEEETQYF.

This rearrangement joins TRBV4-1 to TRBJ1-5, with D perhaps matching TRBD1 (6 bases). V shed 2 bases and J shed 6 bases, with 14 bases lying between them. CDR3 length equals 15 residues. Germline CDR1 is MGHRA and CDR2 is YSYEKL. CDR3 loop: CASSQPTQGPQPQHF. As DNA, the CDR3 is TGCGCCAGCAGCCAACCTACTCAGGGGCCTCAGCCCCAGCATTTT.

V and J are TRBV21-1 and TRBJ2-7. TRBV21-1 is designated a pseudogene. This CDR3 is 11 amino acids long. The DNA for the CDR3 is TGTGCCAGACGTATTCCCCACGAGCAGTACTTC. It specifies CARRIPHEQYF.

This clone was recorded once. V usage is TRBV19 and J usage is TRBJ1-5; TRBD1 is a possible D gene (5 bases). The V end lost 2 bases, the J end lost 6 bases, and 14 bases lay between the germline ends. The CDR3 loop spans 15 amino acids. The germline V gene has CDR1 LNHDA and CDR2 SQIVND (reference sequence). The CDR3 loop is CASSILQGEGQPQHF. The CDR3 region has the DNA TGTGCCAGTAGTATACTCCAGGGTGAGGGTCAGCCCCAGCATTTT.

V usage is TRBV5-1 and J usage is TRBJ2-7, with a weak D call TRBD1 (6 bases). V was clipped by 0 bases and J by 2 bases, with 12 bases between them. CDR1 and CDR2 from the germline V gene are SGHRS and YFSETQ. The CDR3 runs to 15 residues. CDR3 DNA sequence: TGCGCCAGCAGCTTGGCAACAGGGAGAGCCTACGAGCAGTACTTC. Translating it yields CASSLATGRAYEQYF.

The chain links TRBV7-3 to TRBJ2-1, with 7 bases aligning to TRBD2. Germline V lookup: CDR1 SGHTA, CDR2 FQGTGA. The V and J ends lost 2 bases and 7 bases, in that order; junction bases with no gene match: 8. The length of the CDR3 is 15 residues. The CDR3 DNA sequence: TGTGCCAGCAGCTTAGGGGGGGATCTTCGGAATGAGCAGTTCTTC. Encoded protein: CASSLGGDLRNEQFF.

This sequence joins TRBV5-6 and TRBJ1-3; D gene ambiguous. The CDR3 runs to 16 residues. Per germline, CDR1 SGHDT and CDR2 YYEEEE. V was cut by 2 bases and J by 0 bases, with 12 bases left in between. The CDR3 nucleotides read TGTGCCAGCAGCTTTCGGGGTTGGACCTCTGGAAACACCATATATTTT. Its protein product is CASSFRGWTSGNTIYF. Filled out from reference TRBV5-6 and TRBJ1-3, the complete variable domain reads DAGVTQSPTHLIKTRGQQVTLRCSPKSGHDTVSWYQQALGQGPQFIFQYYEEEERQRGNFPDRFSGHQFPNYSSELNVNALLLGDSALYLCASSFRGWTSGNTIYFGEGSWLTVV.

The chain carries TRBV19 and TRBJ2-6, with TRBD1 matching 7 bases. Germline V gene data show CDR1 as LNHDA and CDR2 as SQIVND (reference sequence). The CDR3 spans 16 residues. Trimming at V came to 6 bases and at J to 1 base, leaving 6 bases not matched to a gene. CDR3 protein: CASRGGSVSGANVLTF. For the CDR3, the DNA is TGTGCCAGTAGAGGGGGCTCTGTGTCTGGGGCCAACGTCCTGACTTTC.